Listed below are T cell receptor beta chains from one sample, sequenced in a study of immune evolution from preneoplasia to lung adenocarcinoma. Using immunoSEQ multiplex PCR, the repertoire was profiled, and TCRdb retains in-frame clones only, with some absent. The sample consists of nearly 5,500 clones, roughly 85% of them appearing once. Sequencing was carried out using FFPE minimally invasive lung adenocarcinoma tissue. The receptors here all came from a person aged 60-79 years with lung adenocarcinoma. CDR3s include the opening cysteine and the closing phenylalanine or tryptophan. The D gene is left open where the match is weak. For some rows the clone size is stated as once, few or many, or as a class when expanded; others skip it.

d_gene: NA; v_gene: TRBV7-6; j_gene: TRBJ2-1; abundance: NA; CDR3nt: TGTGCCAGCAGCTCCCGGGGGCAGGGGACCAACAATGAGCAGTTCTTC; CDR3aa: CASSSRGQGTNNEQFF
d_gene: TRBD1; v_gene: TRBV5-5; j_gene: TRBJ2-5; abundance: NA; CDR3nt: TGTGCCAGCAGCCGGACAGGGCAAGAGACCCAGTACTTC; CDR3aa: CASSRTGQETQYF
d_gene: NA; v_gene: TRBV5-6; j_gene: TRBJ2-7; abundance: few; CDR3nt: TGTGCCAGCAGCTTGTACGGGGCCCAGAGGGTCTACGAGCAGTACTTC; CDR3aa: CASSLYGAQRVYEQYF
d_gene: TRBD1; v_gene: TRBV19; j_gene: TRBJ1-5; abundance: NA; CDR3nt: TGTGCCAGTAGGGAAACAGGGGACGGTCAGCCCCAGCATTTT; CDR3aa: CASRETGDGQPQHF
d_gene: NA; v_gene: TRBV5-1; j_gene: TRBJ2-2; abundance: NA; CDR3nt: TGCGCCAGCAGCCCTCTCTCCGGGGGGAACACCGGGGAGCTGTTTTTT; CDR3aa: CASSPLSGGNTGELFF
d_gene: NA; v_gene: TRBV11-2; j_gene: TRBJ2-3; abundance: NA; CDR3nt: TGTGCCAGCAAACCCCCTTATACAGATACGCAGTATTTT; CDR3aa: CASKPPYTDTQYF
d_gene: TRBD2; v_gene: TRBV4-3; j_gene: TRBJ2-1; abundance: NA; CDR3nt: TGCGCCAGCAGCCACTTGGGGGGGGGTTACAATGAGCAGTTCTTC; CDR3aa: CASSHLGGGYNEQFF
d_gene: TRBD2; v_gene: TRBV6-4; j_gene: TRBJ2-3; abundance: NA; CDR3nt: TGTGCCAGCAGTTTTAGCGGGGGGGCCGAAGATACGCAGTATTTT; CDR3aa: CASSFSGGAEDTQYF
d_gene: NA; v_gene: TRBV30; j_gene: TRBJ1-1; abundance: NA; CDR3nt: TGTGCCTGGAGTGGGCCCCCCCCAGGAGCTTTCTTT; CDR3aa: CAWSGPPPGAFF
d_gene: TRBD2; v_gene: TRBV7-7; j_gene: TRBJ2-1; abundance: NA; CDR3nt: TGTGCCAGCAGCCCGGGACTAGCGGGAGTAAATGAGCAGTTCTTC; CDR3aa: CASSPGLAGVNEQFF
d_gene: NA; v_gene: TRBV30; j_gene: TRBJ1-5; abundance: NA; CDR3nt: TGTGCCTGGAGTGACGGGATGGGCAATCAGCCCCAGCATTTT; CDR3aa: CAWSDGMGNQPQHF
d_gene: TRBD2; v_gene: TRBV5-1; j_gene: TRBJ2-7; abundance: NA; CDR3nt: TGCGCCAGCACCTCGACTAGCGGGGGGGCCCACGAGCAGTACTTC; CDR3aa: CASTSTSGGAHEQYF
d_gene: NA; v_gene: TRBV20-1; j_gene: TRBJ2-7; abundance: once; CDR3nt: TGCAGTGCTAGCCGGGAGTACGAGCAGTACTTC; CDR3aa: CSASREYEQYF
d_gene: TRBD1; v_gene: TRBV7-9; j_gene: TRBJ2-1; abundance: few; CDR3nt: TGTGCCAGCAGCGCGGACAGGTTCCTTTTCTTC; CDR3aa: CASSADRFLFF
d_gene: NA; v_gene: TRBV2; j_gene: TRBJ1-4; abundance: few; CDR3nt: TGTGCCAGCAGTTTTGTGTTGGATGAAAAACTGTTTTTT; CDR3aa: CASSFVLDEKLFF
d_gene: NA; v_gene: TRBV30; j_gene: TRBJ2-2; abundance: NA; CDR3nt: TGTGCCTGGAGTGTGTCGAGAGAGCTGTTTTTT; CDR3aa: CAWSVSRELFF
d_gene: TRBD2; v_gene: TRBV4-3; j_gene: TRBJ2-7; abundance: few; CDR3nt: TGCGCCAGCAGCCAAGGTGGGACTAGCGGCCTCTCCTACGAGCAGTACTTC; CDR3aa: CASSQGGTSGLSYEQYF
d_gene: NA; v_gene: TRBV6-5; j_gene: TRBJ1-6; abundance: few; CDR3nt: TGTGCCAGCAGTTACAATACTTCACCCCTCCACTTT; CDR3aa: CASSYNTSPLHF
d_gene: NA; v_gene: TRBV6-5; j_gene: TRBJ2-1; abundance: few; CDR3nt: TGTGCCAGCAGATTCGCGGGGGCAGCCGACAATGAGCAGTTCTTC; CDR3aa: CASRFAGAADNEQFF
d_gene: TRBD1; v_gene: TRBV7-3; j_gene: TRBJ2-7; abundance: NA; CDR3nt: TGTGCCAGCAGCTTAACAGGGGGCGCGGGCTACGAGCAGTACTTC; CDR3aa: CASSLTGGAGYEQYF
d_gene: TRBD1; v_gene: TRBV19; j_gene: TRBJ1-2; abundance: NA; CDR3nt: TGTGCCAGTAGTATAGGAGACGGGCAGGGGGCCTATGGCTACACCTTC; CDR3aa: CASSIGDGQGAYGYTF
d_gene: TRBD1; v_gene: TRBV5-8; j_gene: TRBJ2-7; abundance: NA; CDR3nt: TGTGCCAGCAGCTTAGGGACAGCCACCTACGAGCAGTACTTC; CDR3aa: CASSLGTATYEQYF
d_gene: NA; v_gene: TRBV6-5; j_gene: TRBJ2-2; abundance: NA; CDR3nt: TGTGCCAGCAGTTACCGAAGGGGATATACCGGGGAGCTGTTTTTT; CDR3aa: CASSYRRGYTGELFF
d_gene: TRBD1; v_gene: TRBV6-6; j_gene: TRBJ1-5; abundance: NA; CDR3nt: TGTGCCAGCAGTCCTACCGGGACAGGGGGCGACACCCAGCATTTT; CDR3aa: CASSPTGTGGDTQHF
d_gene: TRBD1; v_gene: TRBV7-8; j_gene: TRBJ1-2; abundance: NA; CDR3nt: TGTGCCAGCAGCTTAGCGGGCGCGGACAGGGGGACCTATGGCTACACCTTC; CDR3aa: CASSLAGADRGTYGYTF
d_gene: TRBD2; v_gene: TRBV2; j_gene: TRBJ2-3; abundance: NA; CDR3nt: TGTGCCAGCAGGACCCTCCTGAAGACTAGCGGGAGCACAGATACGCAGTATTTT; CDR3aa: CASRTLLKTSGSTDTQYF
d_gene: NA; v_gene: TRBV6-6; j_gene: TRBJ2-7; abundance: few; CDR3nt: TGTGCCAGCAGTCCGACGTTTAGCTCCTACGAGCAGTACTTC; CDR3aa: CASSPTFSSYEQYF
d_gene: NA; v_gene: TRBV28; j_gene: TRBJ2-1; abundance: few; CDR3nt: TGTGCCAGCAGTCTCGGACGGAACAATGAGCAGTTCTTC; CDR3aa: CASSLGRNNEQFF
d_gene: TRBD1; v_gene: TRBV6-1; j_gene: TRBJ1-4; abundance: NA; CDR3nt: TGTGCCAGCAGTGGGACAGGGCGAGGTGAAAAACTGTTTTTT; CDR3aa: CASSGTGRGEKLFF
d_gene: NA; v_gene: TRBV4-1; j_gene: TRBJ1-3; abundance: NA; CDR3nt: TGCGCCAGCAGCCAGGACCAACAGGGAGTGGGAGGAAACACCATATATTTT; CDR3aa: CASSQDQQGVGGNTIYF
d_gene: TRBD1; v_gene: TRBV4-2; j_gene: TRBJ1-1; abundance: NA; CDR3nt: TGTGCCAGCAGCCGCCGACAGGGGGGGACGGAAGCTTTCTTT; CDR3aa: CASSRRQGGTEAFF
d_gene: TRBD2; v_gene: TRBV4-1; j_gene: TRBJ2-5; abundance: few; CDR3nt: TGCGCCAGCAGCCAAGAAAGGGCAGCGGGAGTCTCGGAGACCCAGTACTTC; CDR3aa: CASSQERAAGVSETQYF
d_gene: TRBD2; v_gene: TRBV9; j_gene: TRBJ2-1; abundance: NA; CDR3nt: TGTGCCAGCAGCGTAGGGGGACTAGCGCATGAGCAGTTCTTC; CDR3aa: CASSVGGLAHEQFF
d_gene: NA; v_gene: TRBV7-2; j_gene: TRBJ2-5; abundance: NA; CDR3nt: TGTGCCAGCAGCTTACAGGGCGGAGGAGAGACCCAGTACTTC; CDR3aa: CASSLQGGGETQYF
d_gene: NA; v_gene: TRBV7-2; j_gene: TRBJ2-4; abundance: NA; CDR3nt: TGTGCCAGCAGCTTAGCCGCGCTAGCCAAAAACATTCAGTACTTC; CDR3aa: CASSLAALAKNIQYF
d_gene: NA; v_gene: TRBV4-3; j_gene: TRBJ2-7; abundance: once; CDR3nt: TGCGCCAGCAGCTCCCGACTGGTATCCTACGAGCAGTACTTC; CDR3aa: CASSSRLVSYEQYF